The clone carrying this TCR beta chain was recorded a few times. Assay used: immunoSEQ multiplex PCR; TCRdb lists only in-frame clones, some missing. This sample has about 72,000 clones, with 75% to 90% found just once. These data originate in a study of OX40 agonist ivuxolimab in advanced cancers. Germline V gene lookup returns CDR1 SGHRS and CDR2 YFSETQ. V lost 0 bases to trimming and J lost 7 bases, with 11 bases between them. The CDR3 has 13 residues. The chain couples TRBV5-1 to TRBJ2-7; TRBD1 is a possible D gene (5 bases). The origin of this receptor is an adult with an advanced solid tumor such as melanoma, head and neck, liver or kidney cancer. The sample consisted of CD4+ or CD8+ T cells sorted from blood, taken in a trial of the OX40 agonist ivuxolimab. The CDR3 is CASSLEGPWEQYF. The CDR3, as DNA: TGCGCCAGCAGCTTGGAGGGGCCTTGGGAGCAGTACTTC.